A selection of T cell receptor beta chains follows, all from one sample in a study of T cells after yellow fever vaccination. TCRdb redid the calling of the 5' RACE reads with MiXCR, one entry per CDR3 protein. The repertoire has about 99,000 distinct CDR3 sequences, under 6.5% of them found once; the top ten carry roughly 39%. The sample consisted of CD8+ T cells sorted from PBMCs, taken 10 days after the yellow fever booster vaccination. Receptor source: a man in his late teens or twenties who received the YFV17D yellow fever vaccine. CDR3s include the opening cysteine and the closing phenylalanine or tryptophan. The D gene is left open where the match is weak. Clone size, where shown, is once, few, many, or a class for clones that have expanded.

clone size | D gene | CDR3 length | J gene | V gene | CDR3 DNA | CDR3 protein
many | NA | 15 | TRBJ2-2 | TRBV29-1 | TGCAGCGTTGAAGAGGGGACCGGAATCACCGGGGAGCTGTTTTTT | CSVEEGTGITGELFF
few | TRBD1 | 15 | TRBJ1-6 | TRBV15 | TGTGCCACCAGCAGAGAAGGGGGCGCAAGTTCACCCCTCCACTTT | CATSREGGASSPLHF
NA | NA | 15 | TRBJ2-5 | TRBV5-1 | TGCGCCAGCAGTCTAAGAGGGGGGGCCTCAGAGACCCAGTACTTC | CASSLRGGASETQYF
many | NA | 15 | TRBJ2-1 | TRBV19 | TGTGCCAGTAGCCCTGATGCGGGGCTCGGGTATGAGCAGTTCTTC | CASSPDAGLGYEQFF
few | NA | 13 | TRBJ1-1 | TRBV7-7 | TGTGCCAGCAGCGTCAGGGAGAACACTGAAGCTTTCTTT | CASSVRENTEAFF
many | TRBD2 | 18 | TRBJ2-4 | TRBV4-1 | TGCGCCAGCAGCCAAGTCTCGGGAGGGGCAGGAGGCAAAAACATTCAGTACTTC | CASSQVSGGAGGKNIQYF
NA | NA | 13 | TRBJ2-5 | TRBV18 | TGTGCCAGCTCATCGGGACCTGAAGAGACCCAGTACTTC | CASSSGPEETQYF
many | NA | 15 | TRBJ2-1 | TRBV7-2 | TGTGCCAGCAGCCTCGGGGGTATCTCCTACAATGAGCAGTTCTTC | CASSLGGISYNEQFF
few | TRBD2 | 15 | TRBJ2-1 | TRBV6-4 | TGTGCCAGCAGTGACTGGGGCGGGGGGGCCAATGAGCAGTTCTTC | CASSDWGGGANEQFF
few | TRBD1 | 12 | TRBJ1-5 | TRBV12-3/TRBV12-4 | TGTGCCAGCAGTGGGACAGCCGAGCCCCAGCATTTT | CASSGTAEPQHF
few | NA | 15 | TRBJ2-3 | TRBV7-9 | TGTGCCAGCAGCTCGACGACGGACAGCACAGATACGCAGTATTTT | CASSSTTDSTDTQYF
few | NA | 17 | TRBJ1-6 | TRBV5-1 | TGCGCCAGCAGCTTTGACCTTTTAAGCTCCTATAATTCACCCCTCCACTTT | CASSFDLLSSYNSPLHF
many | NA | 16 | TRBJ2-3 | TRBV13 | TGTGCCAGCAGCTTAGGAGGGGGACCTAGCACAGATACGCAGTATTTT | CASSLGGGPSTDTQYF
NA | TRBD2 | 16 | TRBJ2-1 | TRBV27 | TGTGCCAGCAGTTTATTACTAGCGGGGGGGCCCTTTGAGCAGTTCTTC | CASSLLLAGGPFEQFF
many | NA | 16 | TRBJ2-6 | TRBV7-9 | TGTGCCAGCAGCGCCTACAGGACCACCGGGGCCAACGTCCTGACTTTC | CASSAYRTTGANVLTF
NA | NA | 12 | TRBJ2-5 | TRBV29-1 | TGCAGCGTTGGGATAGGGTGGGAGACCCAGTACTTC | CSVGIGWETQYF
NA | NA | 14 | TRBJ2-7 | TRBV23-1 | TGCGCCAGCAACCGGGAGCTCACTAGGGACGAGCAGTACTTC | CASNRELTRDEQYF